This T cell receptor (beta chain) was sequenced for a study of metastatic and nonmetastatic thyroid tumors. Thyroid surgery was preceded by no treatment in any patient. Germline CDR1 and CDR2: SEHNR and FQNEAQ (reference sequence). This CDR3 comprises 15 residues. V was cut by 4 bases and J by 2 bases, with 14 bases left in between. In this sample, this clone turned up many times. This clone may be a read error of a much larger clone one base away. MiXCR reprocessed the PCR reads for TCRdb. This sample carries 65,000 or so clones, 4% to 4.5% of them seen once, and the ten largest clones take more than 20%.

Sequenced: blood. The receptor's source is a female donor with papillary thyroid cancer or a benign thyroid nodule (not recorded which). Some clones in this sample may be carry-over from other donors' samples. The V call is TRBV7-9, the J call TRBJ1-2; the D is unclear. CDR3 sequence (DNA): TGTGCCAGCAGCTCGGCCAAACAAACCAACTATGGCTACACCTTC. This sequence encodes CASSSAKQTNYGYTF.